This T cell receptor beta chain was found in a study of vaccination effects on CD4 cells after COVID-19. CDR3 length: 13 amino acids. Trimming took off 8 bases at V and 3 bases at J, with 13 bases between the two ends. Assay: immunoSEQ multiplex PCR; the TCRdb copy retains only in-frame clones and omits some. The sample lists around 66,000 clones, about 80% occurring once. Before any sequencing was done, the ViraFEST assay used viral peptide pools to expand antigen-specific CD4+ T cells. CD4+ T cells were isolated after around 10 days of culture. Vaccine recipients had no previous SARS-CoV-2 infection; their nucleocapsid antibodies were negative. Cultures got half-medium changes with IL-2 on days 3 and 7. This clone was picked up one time. Its antigen is unknown.

Sequenced material: CD4+ T cells from PBMCs cultured with HCoV-OC43 spike peptides, taken before COVID-19 vaccination. Subset in this sample: HCoV-OC43 spike overlapping peptide pool stimulation. The receptor was derived from a human donor who received a COVID-19 vaccine. V and J are TRBV12-3 or TRBV12-4 and TRBJ2-5, with unresolved D. The CDR3 spells CASQGGGKETQYF. The CDR3, as DNA: TGTGCCAGCCAAGGTGGTGGAAAAGAGACCCAGTACTTC.